This T cell receptor (beta chain) was recorded in a study of blood T cell repertoires in COVID-19. As for the study in general: PBMCs, B-cell-depleted T cells, or T cells were the source of the cDNA or gDNA that made up the material.

As handled by the study authors: Reference gene primer amplification gave nucleated cell count estimates. Sequenced by immunoSEQ multiplex PCR; TCRdb stores in-frame clones only, minus some. From that table come the V and J calls and clone size; the DNA was used to work out D and trimming. Altogether about 360,000 clones are present, over 70% being singletons, with the ten largest covering about 2.7%. Sequencing was performed on peripheral blood. The TCR sequence derives from a man aged 25 to 45 with active or convalescent COVID-19.

This CDR3 reads CASSESGGLGNIQYF. CDR3 nucleotide sequence: TGTGCCAGCAGTGAAAGTGGAGGGCTTGGTAACATTCAGTACTTC. The V call is TRBV6-1, the J call TRBJ2-4; TRBD2 is a possible D gene (6 bases). CDR3 length equals 15 residues. Germline CDR1 and CDR2: MNHNS and SASEGT. V lost 2 bases and J 7 bases, leaving 15 bases between the germline ends.